The T cell receptor (beta chain) described here comes from a study of blood T cell repertoires in COVID-19. The repertoire was sequenced with immunoSEQ multiplex PCR; TCRdb's copy has only in-frame clones and lacks some. The sample includes around 300,000 clones, 90% seen only once; the top ten take about 6.8%. CDR1 LNHDA and CDR2 SQIVND come from the germline V gene (reference sequence). Trimming removed 6 bases from V and 4 bases from J; junction bases left unmatched: 8. The CDR3 loop spans 15 amino acids. Seattle participants joined during active infection and were tracked over time. The chain couples TRBV19 to TRBJ2-2; TRBD1 matches 7 bases. The receptor's source is a woman between 25 and 40 years old with COVID-19, enrolled during active disease. The sample was peripheral blood. DNA for the CDR3: TGTGCCAGTAGGCCCGACAGGGCTGGCACCGGGGAGCTGTTTTTT. This codes for CASRPDRAGTGELFF. The complete variable domain, with remaining parts taken from reference TRBV19 and TRBJ2-2, reads DGGITQSPKYLFRKEGQNVTLSCEQNLNHDAMYWYRQDPGQGLRLIYYSQIVNDFQKGDIAEGYSVSREKKESFPLTVTSAQKNPTAFYLCASRPDRAGTGELFFGEGSRLTVL.